This entry lists 29 T cell receptor beta chains sequenced from one sample in a study of blood T cell repertoires in COVID-19. TCRdb's table, derived via immunoSEQ multiplex PCR, lists solely in-frame clones and lacks some. The table shows hundreds of thousands of clones, with roughly nine tenths occurring only once. The specimen was PBMCs or T cells enriched from blood (not recorded which). These receptors all come from a woman aged 50 to 60 in a cohort exposed to, infected with or recovered from COVID-19 (not recorded which).

This clone was detected a few times. The chain combines TRBV5-5 with TRBJ2-7, with 8 nucleotides matching TRBD1. Germline assignment: CDR1 SGHKS and CDR2 YYEKEE (reference sequence). Trimming removed 1 base from V and 5 bases from J; junction bases left unmatched: 11. This CDR3 has 16 residues. The CDR3 reads CASSLTLDRVPHEQYF. The CDR3 coding sequence is TGTGCCAGCAGCTTGACTCTGGACAGGGTGCCCCACGAGCAGTACTTC.

The chain is built from TRBV4-2 and TRBJ1-2, with TRBD1 matching 7 bases. The CDR3 is 15 amino acids. The V segment lost 1 base and the J segment 1 base; nucleotides outside the gene matches: 3. Germline V gives CDR1 LGHNA, CDR2 YNFKEQ. The CDR3 loop is CASSQGTGVNYGYTF. The CDR3 nucleotides are TGTGCCAGCAGCCAAGGTACAGGGGTTAACTATGGCTACACCTTC.

This clone has more than one count but fewer than ten. The chain recombines TRBV24-1 with TRBJ2-2, with D hard to call. From germline, CDR1 is KGHDR and CDR2 SFDVKD. V was cut by 1 base and J by 7 bases, with 6 bases left in between. The CDR3 runs to 13 residues. In DNA form, the CDR3 reads TGTGCCACCAGTGATTTTTCAGGCGGGGAGCTGTTTTTT. Encoded protein: CATSDFSGGELFF.

The chain links TRBV27 to TRBJ2-1, with 9 nucleotides matching TRBD2. The CDR3 runs 15 residues. Germline CDR1 reads MNHEY; CDR2 reads SMNVEV (reference sequence). Trimming took 3 bases from V and 7 from J; bases not matched to a gene: 7. CDR3 sequence: CASSFQAGGQNEQFF. The DNA for the CDR3 is TGTGCCAGCAGTTTTCAAGCGGGGGGCCAAAATGAGCAGTTCTTC.

This clone has just one count. The chain links TRBV6-2 or TRBV6-3 to TRBJ2-3; 10 nucleotides agree with TRBD2. V trimming: 5 bases; J trimming: 2 bases; junction bases outside the gene matches: 1. The CDR3 is 14 residues long. CDR1 MNHEY and CDR2 SVGEGT come from the germline V gene. CDR3 loop: CASSSGGATDTQYF. Here the CDR3 DNA reads TGTGCCAGCAGTAGCGGGGGGGCCACAGATACGCAGTATTTT.

The chain uses TRBV14 and TRBJ1-1; D is perhaps TRBD1 (6 bases). CDR3 length equals 14 residues. The germline V and J ends were trimmed by 1 base and 11 bases, with 17 bases remaining between them. The germline CDR1 and CDR2 sequences are SGHDN and FVKESK. This CDR3 is CASSQGTVRSPAFF. The CDR3 bases are TGTGCCAGCAGCCAAGGGACAGTTAGGAGTCCGGCTTTCTTT.

CDR3 coding DNA: TGCAGCGTCTCACTCGGGGGGACTAACACCGGGGAGCTGTTTTTT. Protein product: CSVSLGGTNTGELFF. The chain uses TRBV29-1 and TRBJ2-2; 7 bases agree with TRBD2. The trim removed 6 bases at V and 2 bases at J, leaving 9 bases unmatched. Germline CDR1 is SQVTM and CDR2 is ANQGSEA. The CDR3 contains 15 residues.

The rearrangement joins TRBV5-1 to TRBJ1-1; 7 bases agree with TRBD1. The CDR3 contains 15 residues. With 3 bases clipped from V and 1 base from J, the junction kept 6 bases outside the gene matches. Germline V gene data show CDR1 as SGHRS and CDR2 as YFSETQ. DNA of the CDR3: TGCGCCAGCAGCTGGATTGGACAGGCGAACACTGAAGCTTTCTTT. This encodes CASSWIGQANTEAFF.

The V gene is TRBV11-3, the J gene TRBJ2-5; D may be TRBD2 (5 bases). V was clipped by 1 base and J by 1 base, with 7 bases between them. This CDR3 is 14 amino acids long. Germline V gives CDR1 SGHNT, CDR2 YENEEA. CDR3 nucleotide sequence: TGTGCCAGCAGCTTAGGCGGGTCCCAAGAGACCCAGTACTTC. Encoded protein: CASSLGGSQETQYF.

The chain recombines TRBV2 with TRBJ2-3; D is possibly TRBD2 (6 bases). This CDR3 comprises 15 residues. Trimming stripped 3 bases from V and 10 bases from J, with 20 bases between. Looked up from germline, CDR1 is SNHLY and CDR2 is FYNNEI. CDR3 DNA: TGTGCCAGCAGTGAGGGCCTGGGACTCCAGTTGGCGCAGTATTTT. It specifies CASSEGLGLQLAQYF. The whole variable domain, filled in from reference TRBV2 and TRBJ2-3, reads EPEVTQTPSHQVTQMGQEVILRCVPISNHLYFYWYRQILGQKVEFLVSFYNNEISEKSEIFDDQFSVERPDGSNFTLKIRSTKLEDSAMYFCASSEGLGLQLAQYFGPGTRLTVL.

The rearrangement links TRBV4-1 to TRBJ1-2; the D gene is possibly TRBD1 (6 bases). Germline V gives CDR1 MGHRA, CDR2 YSYEKL. V dropped 0 bases and J dropped 4 bases, with 9 bases sitting between them. The CDR3 sequence is 14 residues long. In nucleotides, the CDR3 is TGCGCCAGCAGCCAAGATGAGGACAGCTATGGCTACACCTTC. It is translated as CASSQDEDSYGYTF.

Remarks on this clone: Other nucleotide sequences from this sample produce the same CDR3. The genes are TRBV9 and TRBJ2-5, with 9 nucleotides matching TRBD2. Germline values: CDR1 SGDLS, CDR2 YYNGEE. The length of the CDR3 is 15 residues. The V and J ends lost 0 bases and 5 bases, in that order; junction bases with no gene match: 5. This CDR3 is CASSVAAGGGETQYF. CDR3 in DNA: TGTGCCAGCAGCGTAGCAGCGGGGGGCGGGGAGACCCAGTACTTC.

The gene calls are TRBV28 and TRBJ1-4, with D tentatively TRBD1 (6 bases). Germline CDR1 reads MDHEN; CDR2 reads SYDVKM. CDR3 size: 15 residues. V gave up 7 bases and J gave up 8 bases, with 20 bases separating them. CDR3: CASKGDRTLWEKLFF. The DNA for the CDR3 is TGTGCCAGCAAGGGGGACCGGACCCTTTGGGAAAAACTGTTTTTT. Complete variable domain (other parts from reference TRBV28 and TRBJ1-4): DVKVTQSSRYLVKRTGEKVFLECVQDMDHENMFWYRQDPGLGLRLIYFSYDVKMKEKGDIPEGYSVSREKKERFSLILESASTNQTSMYLCASKGDRTLWEKLFFGSGTQLSVL.

The V gene is TRBV9, the J gene TRBJ1-5; 8 positions agree with TRBD1. V was pared by 4 bases and J by 7 bases, with 7 bases of the junction left unmatched. Germline lookup yields CDR1 SGDLS and CDR2 YYNGEE. The CDR3 spans 14 residues. This CDR3 is CASSSQGAGQPQHF. CDR3 bases: TGTGCCAGCAGCAGTCAGGGGGCGGGACAGCCCCAGCATTTT.

A single count supports this clone. The chain employs TRBV28 and TRBJ1-1, with D unclear. The CDR3 totals 11 residues. The germline V gene has CDR1 MDHEN and CDR2 SYDVKM. The V end lost 3 bases, the J end lost 6 bases, and 5 bases lay between the germline ends. The CDR3 is CASSFPSEAFF. The CDR3 DNA reads as TGTGCCAGCAGTTTTCCGTCTGAAGCTTTCTTT.

V gene TRBV11-1 combines with J gene TRBJ2-3, with TRBD2 matching 9 bases. The V gene's germline CDR1 is SGHAT and CDR2 FQDESV (reference sequence). After removal of 5 bases from V and 1 base from J, the junction contained 4 bases not matched to a gene. There are 15 residues in the CDR3. The CDR3 protein is CASSLRLAGTDTQYF. The CDR3 nucleotides are TGTGCCAGCAGCCTCCGACTAGCGGGCACAGATACGCAGTATTTT.

Only one count was recorded for this clone. The J gene is TRBJ2-7, the V gene TRBV3-1 (or the pseudogene TRBV3-2), with 10 bases matching TRBD2. The CDR3 consists of 14 residues. Per germline, CDR1 LGHDT and CDR2 YNNKEL (reference sequence). J lost 4 bases, V lost 4 bases, and 4 bases had no gene match. The CDR3 is CASSRSSGGYEQYF. The DNA for the CDR3 is TGTGCCAGCAGCCGCTCTAGCGGGGGTTACGAGCAGTACTTC.

V and J are TRBV3-1 (or the pseudogene TRBV3-2) and TRBJ1-3; 7 bases agree with TRBD1. The germline CDR1 and CDR2 sequences are LGHDT and YNNKEL (reference sequence). The V segment lost 2 bases and the J segment 2 bases; nucleotides outside the gene matches: 9. The CDR3 covers 17 residues. For the CDR3, the DNA is TGTGCCAGCAGCCAATGGCTGACAGGGCCTACTGGAAACACCATATATTTT. It codes for CASSQWLTGPTGNTIYF.

This clone was seen just once. J is TRBJ1-4 and V is TRBV2; unclear D gene. Trimming stripped 6 bases from V and 3 bases from J, with 14 bases between. The CDR3 covers 15 residues. The germline CDR1 and CDR2 sequences are SNHLY and FYNNEI. This chain's CDR3 is CASSEQASANEKLFF. CDR3 sequence (DNA): TGTGCCAGCAGCGAGCAGGCCTCAGCTAATGAAAAACTGTTTTTT.

This chain connects TRBV7-2 to TRBJ1-1; D not resolved. Deletions cut 0 bases from V and 6 bases from J, with 8 bases between. The CDR3 length is 13 residues. CDR1 is SGHTA, CDR2 FQGNSA, per germline. CDR3 in DNA: TGTGCCAGCAGCTTAGCCCCTGAGTCTGAAGCTTTCTTT. It codes for CASSLAPESEAFF.

The count of this clone is one. The chain couples TRBV2 to TRBJ2-1, with D uncertain. The CDR3 covers 13 residues. V was cut by 5 bases and J by 5 bases, with 10 bases left in between. Germline-derived CDR1 and CDR2 are SNHLY and FYNNEI. The CDR3 DNA reads as TGTGCCAGCAGTCCGTGGCGGAACAATGAGCAGTTCTTC. It yields the protein CASSPWRNNEQFF.

The chain joins TRBV4-2 to TRBJ2-5, with 8 nucleotides matching TRBD1. V lost 5 bases to trimming and J lost 1 base; unmatched junction nucleotides: 3. The V gene's germline CDR1 is LGHNA and CDR2 YNFKEQ. The CDR3 spans 14 residues. CDR3 bases: TGTGCCAGCAGCAACAGGGGGTCCCAAGAGACCCAGTACTTC. It translates to CASSNRGSQETQYF.

V usage is TRBV19 and J usage is TRBJ1-4; D is unresolved. The germline V gene has CDR1 LNHDA and CDR2 SQIVND (reference sequence). The CDR3 totals 16 residues. Trimming pared 1 base from V and 5 bases from J, leaving 14 bases between. DNA of the CDR3: TGTGCCAGTAGTATAGGGCGAGGGTCTCGGAATGAAAAACTGTTTTTT. Translation gives CASSIGRGSRNEKLFF. Drawing the rest from reference TRBV19 and TRBJ1-4, the complete variable domain is DGGITQSPKYLFRKEGQNVTLSCEQNLNHDAMYWYRQDPGQGLRLIYYSQIVNDFQKGDIAEGYSVSREKKESFPLTVTSAQKNPTAFYLCASSIGRGSRNEKLFFGSGTQLSVL.

This clone has just a few counts. The chain combines TRBV7-2 with TRBJ2-7, with D unresolved. The germline gives CDR1 SGHTA, CDR2 FQGNSA. Between the trimmed V and J ends, which lost 1 base and 4 bases, there was a span of 5 bases. The CDR3 has 12 residues. The CDR3 is CASSLDNYEQYF. The CDR3 DNA reads as TGTGCCAGCAGCTTAGACAATTACGAGCAGTACTTC.

The chain employs TRBV30 and TRBJ1-2, with D perhaps TRBD1 (6 bases). Looked up from germline, CDR1 is GTSNPN and CDR2 is SVGIG (reference sequence). This CDR3 has 14 residues. Trimming removed 2 bases from V and 6 bases from J, with 16 bases in between. CDR3 DNA sequence: TGTGCCTGGAGTTTCACCCTCAGGGGCGATGGCTACACCTTC. This translates into CAWSFTLRGDGYTF.

The chain joins TRBV6-2 or TRBV6-3 to TRBJ2-7, with 8 bases identical to TRBD1. Trimming cost V 6 bases and J 0 bases; bases outside gene matches: 4. The germline CDR1 and CDR2 sequences are MNHEY and SVGEGT. The CDR3 length is 14 residues. The CDR3 bases are TGTGCCAGCAGCCCAGGGGGCACCTCCTACGAGCAGTACTTC. Amino acids: CASSPGGTSYEQYF.

The CDR3 loop is CASSLVEGAVHGYTF. CDR3 sequence (DNA): TGTGCCAGCAGCTTAGTGGAGGGCGCGGTCCATGGCTACACCTTC. This chain links TRBV7-9 with TRBJ1-2; D remains unclear. V was pared by 1 base and J by 6 bases, with 15 bases between. The CDR3 is 15 residues long. Germline CDR1 SEHNR, CDR2 FQNEAQ (reference sequence).

The chain is built from TRBV3-1 (or the pseudogene TRBV3-2) and TRBJ2-3; 10 bases are a match to TRBD2. V was clipped by 2 bases and J by 6 bases; unmatched bases: 5. The CDR3 has 15 residues. Looked up from germline, CDR1 is LGHDT and CDR2 is YNNKEL (reference sequence). The CDR3 DNA reads TGTGCCAGCAGCCAATTAGCGGGGGGCCCCGATACGCAGTATTTT. Amino acids: CASSQLAGGPDTQYF.

The chain joins TRBV2 to TRBJ1-6, with 10 bases identical to TRBD1. V shed 6 bases and J 8 bases; nucleotides not matched to a gene: 4. CDR1 and CDR2 (germline): SNHLY, FYNNEI. The CDR3 is 14 residues long. The DNA for the CDR3 is TGTGCCAGCAGGGCCGGGACAGGGGATTCACCCCTCCACTTT. As protein: CASRAGTGDSPLHF.